What follows are 2 T cell receptor beta chains derived from one specimen sequenced in a study of T cell responses to AZD1222 COVID-19 vaccine. Generated by immunoSEQ multiplex PCR, the TCRdb table keeps only in-frame clones and is missing some. The table has 160,000 or so clones, about 91% seen once. Sequencing was performed on peripheral blood, taken on day 0 of AZD1222 vaccination. Receptors originate from an adult in good health.

This chain links TRBV5-5 with TRBJ1-1, with 9 bases identical to TRBD1. Germline CDR1 reads SGHKS; CDR2 reads YYEKEE (reference sequence). J gave up 6 bases and V 3 bases, and 6 bases lay outside the gene matches. CDR3 length: 14 amino acids. The DNA for the CDR3 is TGTGCCAGCAGCTGGGGACAGGGTAACCCTGAAGCTTTCTTT. Residues: CASSWGQGNPEAFF.

This chain joins TRBV24-1 and TRBJ2-3; possible D gene TRBD2, 6 bases. CDR1 and CDR2 (germline): KGHDR, SFDVKD. The V gene lost 9 bases and the J gene lost 5 bases, with 14 bases spanning the gap. CDR3 length: 13 amino acids. CDR3 protein: CATQGGVRDTQYF. In DNA, the CDR3 is TGTGCCACCCAGGGAGGAGTAAGAGATACGCAGTATTTT.